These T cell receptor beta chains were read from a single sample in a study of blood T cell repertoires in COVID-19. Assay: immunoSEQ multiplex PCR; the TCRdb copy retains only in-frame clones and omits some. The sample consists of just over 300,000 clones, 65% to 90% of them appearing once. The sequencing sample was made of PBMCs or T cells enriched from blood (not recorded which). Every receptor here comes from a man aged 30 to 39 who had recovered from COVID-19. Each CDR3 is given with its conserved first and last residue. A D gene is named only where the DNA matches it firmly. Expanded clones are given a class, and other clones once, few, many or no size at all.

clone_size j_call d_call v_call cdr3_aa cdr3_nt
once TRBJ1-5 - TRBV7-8 CASSWSGGGNQPQHF TGTGCCAGCAGCTGGAGTGGAGGGGGCAATCAGCCCCAGCATTTT
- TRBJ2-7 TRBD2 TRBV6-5 CATLPREGNEQYF TGTGCCACCCTTCCGCGGGAGGGCAACGAGCAGTACTTC
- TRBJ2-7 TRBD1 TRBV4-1 CASSQGRDRGLYEQYF TGCGCCAGCAGCCAGGGTCGGGACAGGGGGCTCTACGAGCAGTACTTC
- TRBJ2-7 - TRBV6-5 CASSFSGSSSYEQYF TGTGCCAGCAGTTTTAGCGGTTCCAGCTCCTACGAGCAGTACTTC
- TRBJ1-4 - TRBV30 CAWSIAQGSAEKLFF TGTGCCTGGAGTATCGCGCAGGGCTCGGCTGAAAAACTGTTTTTT
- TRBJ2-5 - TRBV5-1 CASSGSYRETQYF TGCGCCAGCAGCGGAAGTTACAGGGAGACCCAGTACTTC
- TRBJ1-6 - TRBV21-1 CASRILKGLLESPLHF TGTGCCAGCAGGATTCTTAAGGGACTTCTAGAATCACCCCTCCACTTT
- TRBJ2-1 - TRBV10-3 CAISGALTTQAYNEQFF TGTGCCATCAGTGGCGCCCTAACTACTCAAGCCTACAATGAGCAGTTCTTC
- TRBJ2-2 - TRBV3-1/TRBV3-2 CASSQERGSAAITGELFF TGTGCCAGCAGCCAAGAGCGGGGATCAGCTGCCATCACCGGGGAGCTGTTTTTT
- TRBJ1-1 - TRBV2 CASSAHSSRENTEAFF TGTGCCAGCAGCGCCCACTCGTCCCGGGAGAACACTGAAGCTTTCTTT
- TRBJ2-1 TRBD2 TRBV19 CASSGLADTFGGQFF TGTGCCAGTAGCGGACTAGCGGACACCTTCGGTGGGCAGTTCTTC
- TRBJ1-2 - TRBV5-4 CASSLDLGPLHGYTF TGTGCCAGCAGCCTCGATCTTGGTCCCCTACATGGCTACACCTTC
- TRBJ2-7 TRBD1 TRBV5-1 CASSQGTGRDEQYF TGCGCCAGCAGCCAAGGGACAGGGCGCGACGAGCAGTACTTC
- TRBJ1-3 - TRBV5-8 CASSHRGSSGNTIYF TGTGCCAGCAGCCACCGTGGCAGCTCTGGAAACACCATATATTTT
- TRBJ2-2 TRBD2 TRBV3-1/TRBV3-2 CASSQEGRASGRPGELFF TGTGCCAGCAGCCAAGAAGGAAGGGCTAGCGGGAGACCTGGGGAGCTGTTTTTT
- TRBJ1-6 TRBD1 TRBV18 CASSPDRVHLHF TGTGCCAGCTCACCCGACAGGGTTCACCTCCACTTT
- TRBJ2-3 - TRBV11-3 CASSPLHELYTDTQYF TGTGCCAGCAGCCCCCTGCACGAACTCTACACAGATACGCAGTATTTT
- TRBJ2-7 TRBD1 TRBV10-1 CASSDRDRDEQYF TGCGCCAGCAGCGACAGGGATCGGGACGAGCAGTACTTC
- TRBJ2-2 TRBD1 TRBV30 CAWSAVTGAGELFF TGTGCCTGGAGTGCAGTGACAGGGGCCGGGGAGCTGTTTTTT
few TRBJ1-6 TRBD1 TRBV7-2 CASSFQTGSSYNSPLHF TGTGCCAGCAGCTTCCAGACAGGGAGCTCCTATAATTCACCCCTCCACTTT
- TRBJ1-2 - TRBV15 CATSSPGRANYGYTF TGTGCCACCAGCAGCCCAGGCCGAGCTAACTATGGCTACACCTTC
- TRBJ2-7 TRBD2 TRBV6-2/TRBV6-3 CASSYSEWGLAGARDSYEQYF TGTGCCAGCAGTTACTCAGAATGGGGACTAGCGGGAGCTCGGGACTCCTACGAGCAGTACTTC
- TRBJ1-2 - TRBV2 CASSPHEVNYGYTF TGTGCCAGCAGTCCCCACGAGGTTAACTATGGCTACACCTTC
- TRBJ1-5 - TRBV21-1 CASSPFWEGNQPQHF TGTGCCAGCAGCCCTTTTTGGGAGGGAAATCAGCCCCAGCATTTT
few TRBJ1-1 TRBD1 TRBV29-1 CSVEKGAGTEAFF TGCAGCGTTGAAAAGGGGGCAGGGACTGAAGCTTTCTTT
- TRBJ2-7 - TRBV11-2 CASSQPTGSSYEQYF TGTGCCAGCAGCCAACCGACGGGGAGCTCCTACGAGCAGTACTTC
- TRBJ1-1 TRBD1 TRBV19 CASSLHRQTGGNTEAFF TGTGCCAGTAGTCTACACCGCCAGACAGGGGGTAACACTGAAGCTTTCTTT
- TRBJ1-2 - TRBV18 CASSMTENYGYTF TGTGCCAGCTCGATGACAGAGAACTATGGCTACACCTTC
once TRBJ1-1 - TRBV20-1 CSASRGSEAFF TGCAGTGCTAGCAGGGGTAGTGAAGCTTTCTTT
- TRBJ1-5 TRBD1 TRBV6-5 CASKGDSNQPQHF TGTGCCAGCAAAGGGGACAGTAATCAGCCCCAGCATTTT
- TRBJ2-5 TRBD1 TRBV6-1 CASSEFGRDRETQYF TGTGCCAGCAGTGAATTTGGCAGGGACAGGGAGACCCAGTACTTC
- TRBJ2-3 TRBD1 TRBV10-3 CAIREDRGQADTQYF TGTGCCATCAGAGAAGACAGGGGGCAGGCAGATACGCAGTATTTT
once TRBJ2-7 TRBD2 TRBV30 CAWSSGLAGGEQYF TGTGCCTGGAGTTCGGGACTAGCGGGAGGCGAGCAGTACTTC
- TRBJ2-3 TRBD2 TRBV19 CASSTSGRTADTQYF TGTGCCAGTTCGACTAGCGGGAGGACGGCAGATACGCAGTATTTT
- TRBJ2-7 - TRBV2 CASSEARRGTYEQYF TGTGCCAGCAGTGAAGCGAGAAGGGGGACCTACGAGCAGTACTTC
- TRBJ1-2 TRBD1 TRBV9 CASSVVGQGMQGYTF TGTGCCAGCAGCGTAGTGGGACAGGGTATGCAAGGCTACACCTTC
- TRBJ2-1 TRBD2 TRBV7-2 CASSDGLAGGPYNEQFF TGTGCCAGCAGCGACGGGTTAGCGGGGGGACCCTACAATGAGCAGTTCTTC
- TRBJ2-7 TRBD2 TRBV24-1 CATSATSGSYHEQYF TGTGCCACCAGCGCTACTAGCGGGAGCTACCACGAGCAGTACTTC
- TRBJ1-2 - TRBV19 CASSIKSDPYGYTF TGTGCCAGTAGTATAAAGTCAGATCCCTATGGCTACACCTTC
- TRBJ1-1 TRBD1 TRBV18 CASSKGQLNTEAFF TGTGCCAGCAGTAAGGGACAGTTGAACACTGAAGCTTTCTTT
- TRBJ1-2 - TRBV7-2 CASSLGPKGVLAF TGTGCCAGCAGCTTAGGCCCTAAGGGAGTTCTAGCCTTC
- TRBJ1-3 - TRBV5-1 CASSRQGSGNTIYF TGCGCCAGCAGCAGGCAGGGGTCTGGAAACACCATATATTTT
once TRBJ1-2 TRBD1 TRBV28 CASSLYYRDSLGRDGYTF TGTGCCAGCAGTTTATATTACCGGGACAGCCTAGGTCGGGATGGCTACACCTTC
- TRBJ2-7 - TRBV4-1 CASSQVLSLAYEQYF TGCGCCAGCAGCCAAGTACTTTCTCTAGCCTACGAGCAGTACTTC
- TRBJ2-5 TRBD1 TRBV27 CASSYRGLRETQYF TGTGCCAGCAGTTACAGGGGCCTGAGAGAGACCCAGTACTTC
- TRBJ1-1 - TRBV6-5 CASSYSDRIEAFF TGTGCCAGCAGTTATTCTGACAGGATTGAAGCTTTCTTT
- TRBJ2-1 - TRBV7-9 CASSPPTQTSSYNEQFF TGTGCCAGCAGCCCACCTACTCAAACGAGCTCCTACAATGAGCAGTTCTTC
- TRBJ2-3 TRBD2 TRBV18 CASSLGLAGGGGDTQYF TGTGCCAGCTCACTCGGACTAGCGGGAGGAGGAGGAGATACGCAGTATTTT
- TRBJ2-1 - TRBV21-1 CASSNSKDRSYNEQFF TGTGCCAGCAGCAACTCCAAAGACAGGAGCTACAATGAGCAGTTCTTC
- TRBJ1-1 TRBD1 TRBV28 CASQSTLGTGPGWEAFF TGTGCCAGCCAATCTACTTTGGGGACAGGGCCTGGTTGGGAAGCTTTCTTT
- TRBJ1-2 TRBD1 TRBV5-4 CASSLQGARGYTF TGTGCCAGCAGCTTACAGGGGGCGCGGGGCTACACCTTC